This TCR beta chain emerged from a study of vaccination effects on CD4 cells after COVID-19. About the research overall: Following the second dose by a median of 72 days, the post-vaccine samples were obtained.

Sequencing was preceded by expansion of antigen-specific CD4+ T cells with viral peptide pools in the ViraFEST assay. Cultured cells yielded isolated CD4+ T cells after about ten days. Vaccination of participants consisted of two doses of either the BNT162b2 or mRNA-1273 vaccine. Nucleocapsid antibody tests were negative, and the vaccine recipients had no prior SARS-CoV-2 infection. Using immunoSEQ multiplex PCR, the repertoire was profiled, and TCRdb retains in-frame clones only, with some absent. The sample holds about 30,000 clones, roughly four fifths seen once. There are 14 residues in the CDR3. Trimming removed 4 bases at V and 3 bases at J, with 9 bases between. Germline V gene sequence: CDR1 MNHEY, CDR2 SVGAGI. Concerning this clone: Its antigen is as yet unknown.

This sample comprised CD4+ T cells from PBMCs cultured with HCoV-229E spike peptides, obtained after COVID-19 vaccination. The V call is TRBV6-5, the J call TRBJ2-2; D gene unclear. This TCR was sampled from a human donor who received a COVID-19 vaccine. The CDR3 protein is CASSFGTHTGELFF. In nucleotides, the CDR3 is TGTGCCAGCAGTTTCGGAACCCACACCGGGGAGCTGTTTTTT.